Listed below are T cell receptor beta chains from one sample, sequenced in a study of vaccination effects on CD4 cells after COVID-19. These receptors' antigens are unknown. Using immunoSEQ multiplex PCR, the repertoire was profiled, and TCRdb retains in-frame clones only, with some absent. The table includes around 27,000 clones, approximately 60% detected once. The sample consisted of CD4+ T cells from PBMCs cultured without peptide, taken before COVID-19 vaccination. The receptors originated from a human donor who received a COVID-19 vaccine. CDR3s include the opening cysteine and the closing phenylalanine or tryptophan. Each record gives: V gene, J gene, CDR3 protein.

TRBV10-3	TRBJ1-4	CAISDGTGYEKLFF
TRBV2	TRBJ2-2	CASSVALTGELFF
TRBV5-1	TRBJ1-1	CASSPDPGNMNTEAFF
TRBV5-4	TRBJ2-3	CASSSGGSTDTQYF
TRBV4-2	TRBJ2-1	CASKPQRESLDNEQFF
TRBV19	TRBJ2-1	CASSPTSVYNEQFF
TRBV11-3	TRBJ2-2	CASSPSSGSSTGELFF
TRBV5-1	TRBJ2-1	CASSLEPSGDNEQFF
TRBV30	TRBJ2-2	CAWGGQQVGELFF
TRBV3-1/TRBV3-2	TRBJ2-7	CASSHLTGTSGSSQYF
TRBV19	TRBJ2-2	CASRPSGMNGELFF
TRBV19	TRBJ1-2	CASSMSRGVYGYTF
TRBV5-4	TRBJ2-7	CASSLQLGEVNEQYF
TRBV6-5	TRBJ1-5	CASGTGRQPQHF
TRBV6-5	TRBJ2-7	CASLSGGAGDREQYF
TRBV4-1	TRBJ1-4	CASSQPRGGVANEKLFF
TRBV5-8	TRBJ2-5	CASSLTGTGKETQYF
TRBV5-6	TRBJ1-2	CASSLGQAQYGYTF
TRBV7-2	TRBJ2-1	CASSLVASYNEQFF
TRBV4-2	TRBJ2-7	CASSQDRALADYKQYF
TRBV10-1	TRBJ2-3	CASSESSSGSTDTQYF
TRBV6-5	TRBJ2-1	CASRLTGTSGVEQFF
TRBV4-1	TRBJ1-6	CASSQAPRDSPLHF
TRBV18	TRBJ2-1	CASSPSSGALYNEQFF
TRBV5-1	TRBJ1-1	CASSLLASIMNTEAFF
TRBV27	TRBJ2-7	CASSSVTVSGGGFYEQYF
TRBV28	TRBJ2-7	CASSLFRVKTGGVYEQYF
TRBV27	TRBJ2-5	CASRTGSSETQYF
TRBV9	TRBJ2-1	CASSVGRAGRANNEQFF
TRBV10-3	TRBJ2-6	CAHGSGGAYGANVLTF
TRBV6-5	TRBJ2-7	CATTTGVSYEQYF
TRBV9	TRBJ2-2	CASSVSGRGNTGELFF
TRBV27	TRBJ2-7	CASSKPGQGTYEQYF
TRBV5-6	TRBJ1-1	CASSNRDRTYTEAFF